This entry lists 16 T cell receptor beta chains sequenced from one sample in a study of PD-L1 blockade in urothelial cancer. The protocol was immunoSEQ multiplex PCR, while the TCRdb copy is restricted to in-frame clones and leaves out a portion. The sample lists about 110,000 clones, approximately 85% seen once, with 2% to 2.5% in the top ten. Material: PBMCs, obtained around atezolizumab (anti-PD-L1) treatment. Every receptor here comes from a man in his fifties or sixties with urothelial cancer.

The chain employs TRBV11-2 and TRBJ2-4; 7 nucleotides match TRBD1. V lost 5 bases, J lost 14 bases, and 12 bases stayed unmatched. This CDR3 region has 13 residues. Germline-derived CDR1 and CDR2 are SGHAT and FQNNGV. CDR3 coding DNA: TGTGCCAGCAGCCTCCCTACGAGGGGACAGAAGTACTTC. Its translation is CASSLPTRGQKYF. The full variable domain, in which reference TRBV11-2 and TRBJ2-4 provide the parts outside the CDR3, is EAGVAQSPRYKIIEKRQSVAFWCNPISGHATLYWYQQILGQGPKLLIQFQNNGVVDDSQLPKDRFSAERLKGVDSTLKIQPAKLEDSAVYLCASSLPTRGQKYFGAGTRLSVL.

The chain is built from TRBV7-8 and TRBJ2-7; D uncertain. CDR3 size: 14 residues. Germline V gene data show CDR1 as SGHVS and CDR2 as FQNEAQ. Trimming cost V 5 bases and J 4 bases, with 15 bases left between them. DNA for the CDR3: TGTGCCAGCAGCCCCGGTTACAGTCGTTACGAGCAGTACTTC. Translating gives CASSPGYSRYEQYF.

This chain uses TRBV5-1 with TRBJ1-2; D is unclear. The CDR3 has 13 residues. The V gene lost 1 base and the J gene lost 5 bases, with 9 bases spanning the gap. CDR1 is SGHRS and CDR2 is YFSETQ in the germline V gene. The CDR3 DNA reads as TGCGCCAGCAGCTTGATGCCGGGGTATGGCTACACCTTC. Translation: CASSLMPGYGYTF.

This clone was counted only a few times. The chain links TRBV21-1 to TRBJ2-7; the table calls TRBD2, which could not be checked here. TRBV21-1 is assigned pseudogene status. This CDR3 is 11 amino acids long. The CDR3 is CASSTYYEQYF. CDR3 sequence (DNA): TGTGCCAGCAGCACCTACTACGAGCAGTACTTC.

Notes on this clone: The junction shows a germline mismatch at one end, possibly a read error. The chain recombines TRBV7-7 with TRBJ1-3; D is ambiguous. The CDR3 spans 13 residues. CDR1 and CDR2 from the germline V gene are SSHAT and FNYEAQ (reference sequence). The CDR3 nucleotides are TGTGCTAGCAGCTTAGTTGAGGGAAACACCATATATTTT. Residues: CASSLVEGNTIYF.

This chain joins TRBV4-1 and TRBJ2-7; 7 nucleotides match TRBD1. The CDR3 length is 17 residues. The germline CDR1 and CDR2 sequences are MGHRA and YSYEKL. Losses at the gene ends were 3 bases for V and 4 bases for J; bases not matched to a gene: 15. The CDR3 reads CASSQLPGQSLGYEQYF. CDR3 DNA: TGCGCCAGCAGCCAGCTACCGGGACAGTCCCTGGGGTACGAGCAGTACTTC.

V is TRBV6-5 and J is TRBJ1-2; D is ambiguous. V lost 6 bases and J lost 2, with 10 bases in between. The length of the CDR3 is 13 residues. CDR1 and CDR2 from the germline V gene are MNHEY and SVGAGI. CDR3 DNA: TGTGCCAGCAGCCGCGCCGGGAACTATGGCTACACCTTC. Its protein is CASSRAGNYGYTF.

The genes are TRBV4-1 and TRBJ1-2; a possible D gene is TRBD1 (5 bases). The CDR3 runs to 16 residues. Germline CDR1 reads MGHRA; CDR2 reads YSYEKL. V was cut by 0 bases and J by 0 bases, with 11 bases left in between. CDR3 region: CASSQEGGHSNYGYTF. As DNA, the CDR3 is TGCGCCAGCAGCCAAGAAGGCGGACACTCTAACTATGGCTACACCTTC.

This chain uses TRBV2 with TRBJ1-2; 7 bases agree with TRBD1. The germline V gene has CDR1 SNHLY and CDR2 FYNNEI. CDR3 length equals 16 residues. V was clipped by 7 bases and J by 4 bases; unmatched bases: 15. The CDR3 region is CASTRDSTHSGYGYTF. The CDR3 nucleotides are TGTGCCAGCACCCGGGACAGCACCCACTCTGGCTATGGCTACACCTTC.

The V call is TRBV7-3, the J call TRBJ2-2; 8 positions match TRBD1. Germline CDR1 reads SGHTA; CDR2 reads FQGTGA. The CDR3 is 15 residues long. V lost 5 bases to trimming and J lost 7 bases; unmatched junction nucleotides: 9. CDR3 bases: TGTGCCAGCAGCCGAAGGACAGGGAGCGGCGGGGAGCTGTTTTTT. This gives the protein CASSRRTGSGGELFF.

The gene calls are TRBV14 and TRBJ1-6, with D possibly matching TRBD1 (5 bases). Germline assignment: CDR1 SGHDN and CDR2 FVKESK. V gave up 1 base and J gave up 0 bases, with 19 bases separating them. The CDR3 covers 20 residues. The CDR3: CASSQVGTFGLNSYNSPLHF. For the CDR3, the DNA is TGTGCCAGCAGCCAAGTCGGGACGTTTGGACTAAACTCCTATAATTCACCCCTCCACTTT.

In this sample, this clone turned up once. The chain employs TRBV28 and TRBJ2-1, with a possible D match to TRBD2 (6 bases). This CDR3 has 16 residues. The germline CDR1 and CDR2 sequences are MDHEN and SYDVKM. Trimming pared 5 bases from V and 2 bases from J, leaving 16 bases between. The CDR3 loop is CASSTAASVPYNEQFF. CDR3 sequence (DNA): TGTGCCAGCAGTACCGCCGCTAGCGTCCCCTACAATGAGCAGTTCTTC.

The gene calls are TRBV9 and TRBJ2-4, with 7 positions matching TRBD1. With V trimmed by 4 bases and J by 9 bases, 7 bases remained unmatched. This CDR3 has 13 amino acids. Germline V gene lookup returns CDR1 SGDLS and CDR2 YYNGEE. The DNA for the CDR3 is TGTGCCAGCAGCTCTTCACAGGGGACCATTCAGTACTTC. Its protein is CASSSSQGTIQYF.

The V gene is TRBV7-9, the J gene TRBJ2-3; 9 bases line up with TRBD1. This CDR3 has 15 residues. Germline values: CDR1 SEHNR, CDR2 FQNEAQ (reference sequence). Trimming cost V 3 bases and J 6 bases; bases outside gene matches: 7. CDR3 loop: CASSLGTGTTDTQYF. The CDR3 nucleotides are TGTGCCAGCAGCTTGGGGACAGGGACTACGGATACGCAGTATTTT.

This sequence joins TRBV27 and TRBJ1-1; D not certain. Germline CDR1 reads MNHEY; CDR2 reads SMNVEV (reference sequence). The CDR3 is 14 amino acids. Trimming cost V 11 bases and J 1 base, with 17 bases left between them. The DNA for the CDR3 is TGTGCCGTACGGCGGGTTTCGACGAACACTGAAGCTTTCTTT. Protein: CAVRRVSTNTEAFF.

The V and J genes are TRBV6-5 and TRBJ1-5; TRBD1 is a possible D gene (5 bases). The CDR3 totals 15 residues. Germline assignment: CDR1 MNHEY and CDR2 SVGAGI. V lost 6 bases to trimming and J lost 1 base, with 13 bases between them. The CDR3 DNA is TGTGCCAGCAGGCCCCAGGGAGGCAGCAATCAGCCCCAGCATTTT. It translates to CASRPQGGSNQPQHF.